This TCR beta chain came from a study of blood T cell repertoires in COVID-19. Background on the study: Some COVID-19 samples were acute and others convalescent; all came from the United States, Italy and Spain. T cells, B-cell-depleted T cells, or PBMCs supplied cDNA or gDNA.

Everyone who took part was roughly 18 to 89 years old, and they came from 24 US areas. Original processing notes: Researchers report that nucleated cell counts were estimated from reference gene primer amplification. Data came from immunoSEQ multiplex PCR; TCRdb stores just in-frame clones and leaves some out. From that table come the V and J calls and clone size; the DNA was used to work out D and trimming. The table has roughly 180,000 clones, more than 65% seen once; the top ten hold 15% to 20%. V shed 1 base and J shed 2 bases, with 9 bases lying between them. CDR1 SGHTA and CDR2 FQGTGA come from the germline V gene. The CDR3 is 15 residues long.

This TCR derives from a man in his sixties who had recovered from COVID-19. Sequenced: PBMCs or T cells enriched from blood (not recorded which). V usage is TRBV7-3 and J usage is TRBJ1-5; D remains ambiguous. CDR3 region: CASSLSGQGNQPQHF. The CDR3 bases are TGTGCCAGCAGCTTAAGTGGGCAAGGCAATCAGCCCCAGCATTTT.